What follows is one T cell receptor beta chain and its context. The entry originates in a study of early stage breast cancer tumors. TCRdb's table, derived via immunoSEQ multiplex PCR, lists solely in-frame clones and lacks some. The data hold 30,000 or so clones, with just under 75% observed a single time. Germline CDR1 SGHNT, CDR2 YENEEA. V lost 2 bases and J 8 bases, leaving 13 bases between the germline ends. The CDR3 is made up of 14 amino acids. Specimen: blood. The receptor comes from a person in their 40s with breast cancer. V is TRBV11-3 and J is TRBJ2-1, with D perhaps matching TRBD1 (6 bases). The CDR3 DNA follows: TGTGCCAGCAGCTTACGCAGGGGTGGCGATGAGCAGTTCTTC. This sequence encodes CASSLRRGGDEQFF.